One sample yielded the 30 T cell receptor beta chains listed below, sequenced in a study of human T cells and chemical hapten exposure. MiXCR, applied by TCRdb to the RACE reads, yields one record per CDR3 protein. The sample includes over 95,000 distinct CDR3 sequences, over 10% of them seen just once. Time point given: patch test 1, 2 weeks after DPC sensitization. Treatment specified: therapeutic diphenylcyclopropenone sensitization with weekly scalp DPC. Sequences were derived from whole blood, sampled in connection with sensitization to the hapten diphenylcyclopropenone (DPC). All receptors come from a woman in her forties with alopecia areata. Some clones in this sample may be carry-over from other donors' samples.

V gene TRBV29-1 combines with J gene TRBJ1-2; TRBD1 is a possible D gene (6 bases). Trimming took off 7 bases at V and 0 bases at J, with 9 bases between the two ends. The germline V gene has CDR1 SQVTM and CDR2 ANQGSEA. CDR3 length: 12 amino acids. CDR3 nucleotides: TGCAGCGCATGGACAGCTAACTATGGCTACACCTTC. Translated: CSAWTANYGYTF. Variable domain in full (rest from reference TRBV29-1 and TRBJ1-2): SAVISQKPSRDICQRGTSLTIQCQVDSQVTMMFWYRQQPGQSLTLIATANQGSEATYESGFVIDKFPISRPNLTFSTLTVSNMSPEDSSIYLCSAWTANYGYTFGSGTRLTVV.

The rearrangement uses TRBV11-3 and TRBJ2-1; D gene uncertain. V lost 6 bases and J 4 bases, leaving 16 bases between the germline ends. CDR3 length equals 15 residues. Germline V CDR1 and CDR2: SGHNT, YENEEA. CDR3 in amino acids: CASSKNPIDYNEQFF. The CDR3 DNA reads as TGTGCCAGCAGTAAAAACCCGATTGATTACAATGAGCAGTTCTTC.

This clonotype was counted between two and nine times. CDR3 protein: CASSLVSGQDEQYF. In nucleotides, the CDR3 is TGTGCCAGCAGCTTAGTATCAGGGCAGGACGAGCAGTACTTC. The chain links TRBV7-9 to TRBJ2-7, with D perhaps TRBD1 (5 bases). V was clipped by 1 base and J by 5 bases, with 12 bases between them. The CDR3 sequence is 14 residues long. Germline assignment: CDR1 SEHNR and CDR2 FQNEAQ (reference sequence).

The J gene is TRBJ1-3, the V gene TRBV11-1; D remains ambiguous. CDR1 is SGHAT, CDR2 FQDESV, per germline (reference sequence). This CDR3 has 15 amino acids. Trimming removed 5 bases from V and 1 base from J, with 12 bases in between. The CDR3 region is CASSEGPASGNTIYF. The CDR3 region has the DNA TGTGCCAGCAGCGAAGGACCGGCGTCTGGAAACACCATATATTTT.

The chain employs TRBV5-5 and TRBJ2-3, with D maybe TRBD2 (6 bases). CDR1 and CDR2 (germline): SGHKS, YYEKEE (reference sequence). V was trimmed by 2 bases and J by 7 bases, leaving 14 bases between them. This CDR3 is 14 amino acids long. The chain's CDR3 is CASSFRGNGNTQYF. CDR3 in DNA: TGTGCCAGCAGCTTTCGGGGGAACGGGAATACGCAGTATTTT.

This clonotype showed up just a few times. V usage is TRBV20-1 and J usage is TRBJ2-3; 10 nucleotides agree with TRBD2. V shed 6 bases, J shed 4 bases, and the junction held 4 bases outside the gene matches. CDR3 length: 13 residues. CDR1 and CDR2 (germline): DFQATT, SNEGSKA (reference sequence). CDR3 DNA: TGCAGTGCGTTACTAGCGGGATCAGATACGCAGTATTTT. This codes for CSALLAGSDTQYF.

This clonotype was observed a handful of times. The chain carries TRBV29-1 and TRBJ2-3; 8 nucleotides line up with TRBD1. This CDR3 has 13 residues. V lost 7 bases to trimming and J lost 2 bases; unmatched junction nucleotides: 5. The germline V gene has CDR1 SQVTM and CDR2 ANQGSEA. The CDR3 reads CSGRDRSTDTQYF. DNA of the CDR3: TGCAGCGGCCGGGACAGGTCCACAGATACGCAGTATTTT.

This clonotype has a handful of counts. The chain employs TRBV5-5 and TRBJ2-2; maybe TRBD1 (6 bases). Trimming stripped 4 bases from V and 3 bases from J, with 16 bases between. Germline V gives CDR1 SGHKS, CDR2 YYEKEE (reference sequence). The CDR3 extends over 16 amino acids. DNA of the CDR3: TGTGCCAGCAGCCAGCACACAGGGCGGGACACCGGGGAGCTGTTTTTT. It is translated as CASSQHTGRDTGELFF. The full variable domain, in which reference TRBV5-5 and TRBJ2-2 provide the parts outside the CDR3, is DAGVTQSPTHLIKTRGQQVTLRCSPISGHKSVSWYQQVLGQGPQFIFQYYEKEERGRGNFPDRFSARQFPNYSSELNVNALLLGDSALYLCASSQHTGRDTGELFFGEGSRLTVL.

This clonotype showed up just a few times. The gene calls are TRBV9 and TRBJ2-7; TRBD1 aligns across 9 bases. Germline loops: CDR1 SGDLS, CDR2 YYNGEE. The CDR3 contains 15 residues. V shed 0 bases and J 1 base; nucleotides not matched to a gene: 2. The CDR3 sequence: CASSVGTGVSYEQYF. CDR3 DNA sequence: TGTGCCAGCAGCGTAGGGACAGGGGTATCCTACGAGCAGTACTTC. The full variable domain, its missing parts supplied by reference TRBV9 and TRBJ2-7, is DSGVTQTPKHLITATGQRVTLRCSPRSGDLSVYWYQQSLDQGLQFLIQYYNGEERAKGNILERFSAQQFPDLHSELNLSSLELGDSALYFCASSVGTGVSYEQYFGPGTRLTVT.

The chain joins TRBV12-3 or TRBV12-4 to TRBJ2-5, with 8 bases lining up with TRBD2. There are 15 residues in the CDR3. J gave up 7 bases and V 6 bases, and 13 bases lay outside the gene matches. The CDR3 here is CASSPGLAWVGTQYF. CDR3 coding DNA: TGTGCCAGCAGCCCAGGACTAGCTTGGGTGGGGACCCAGTACTTC.

The V call is TRBV30, the J call TRBJ1-6, with 7 bases matching TRBD1. The CDR3 spans 13 residues. Trimming at V came to 5 bases and at J to 5 bases, leaving 3 bases not matched to a gene. Germline CDR1 and CDR2: GTSNPN and SVGIG (reference sequence). CDR3 in DNA: TGTGCCTGGGGCGGACAGGATAATTCACCCCTCCACTTT. This gives the protein CAWGGQDNSPLHF.

At least ten counts were recorded for this clonotype. V is TRBV9 and J is TRBJ2-5, with TRBD2 as a possible D gene (5 bases). Germline-derived CDR1 and CDR2 are SGDLS and YYNGEE. V was clipped by 1 base and J by 5 bases, with 15 bases between them. CDR3 size: 15 residues. CDR3: CASSVFSGIGETQYF. DNA of the CDR3: TGTGCCAGCAGCGTATTCAGCGGCATAGGGGAGACCCAGTACTTC. The full variable domain, in which reference TRBV9 and TRBJ2-5 provide the parts outside the CDR3, is DSGVTQTPKHLITATGQRVTLRCSPRSGDLSVYWYQQSLDQGLQFLIQYYNGEERAKGNILERFSAQQFPDLHSELNLSSLELGDSALYFCASSVFSGIGETQYFGPGTRLLVL.

The chain recombines TRBV28 with TRBJ2-3; no clear D gene. V lost 7 bases to trimming and J lost 0 bases, with 5 bases between them. The germline CDR1 and CDR2 sequences are MDHEN and SYDVKM. CDR3 length: 12 residues. Written as DNA, the CDR3 is TGTGCCAGCATCGGCAGCACAGATACGCAGTATTTT. Protein sequence: CASIGSTDTQYF.

The chain carries TRBV6-1 and TRBJ2-4; D is unclear. CDR1 and CDR2 from the germline V gene are MNHNS and SASEGT. The length of the CDR3 is 13 residues. The V end was cut by 2 bases, the J end by 3 bases, with 5 bases between. The CDR3 protein is CASSESIKNIQYF. DNA of the CDR3: TGTGCCAGCAGTGAATCTATCAAAAACATTCAGTACTTC.

This clonotype has ten or more counts. The chain carries TRBV30 and TRBJ2-5; TRBD1 agrees at 7 bases. The CDR3 covers 14 residues. With 8 bases clipped from V and 1 base from J, the junction kept 10 bases outside the gene matches. CDR1 GTSNPN and CDR2 SVGIG come from the germline V gene (reference sequence). The CDR3 sequence is CAGALQGPQETQYF. DNA of the CDR3: TGTGCCGGCGCGCTACAGGGGCCCCAAGAGACCCAGTACTTC.

The V and J genes are TRBV18 and TRBJ2-5; no clear D gene. Germline V gene lookup returns CDR1 KGHSH and CDR2 LQKENI. The CDR3 is made up of 12 amino acids. V was pared by 3 bases and J by 2 bases, with 4 bases between. CDR3 in amino acids: CASSPDQETQYF. The CDR3 DNA is TGTGCCAGCTCACCCGATCAAGAGACCCAGTACTTC.

The CDR3, as DNA: TGTGCCAGCAGCGTAGGTCCTAGCGGGAGTGGCAATGAGCAGTTCTTC. Residues: CASSVGPSGSGNEQFF. This rearrangement joins TRBV9 to TRBJ2-1; TRBD2 agrees at 10 bases. V lost 0 bases and J lost 6; bases outside the gene matches: 6. The CDR3 totals 16 residues. The germline V gene encodes CDR1 SGDLS and CDR2 YYNGEE.

The chain employs TRBV29-1 and TRBJ1-2, with D hard to call. This CDR3 region has 12 residues. Trimming cost V 4 bases and J 4 bases, with 10 bases left between them. CDR1 is SQVTM, CDR2 ANQGSEA, per germline. The CDR3, as DNA: TGCAGCGTTGCGGCAAGCCTCTATGGCTACACCTTC. Translation gives CSVAASLYGYTF. The entire variable domain, with the rest obtained from reference TRBV29-1 and TRBJ1-2, is as follows: SAVISQKPSRDICQRGTSLTIQCQVDSQVTMMFWYRQQPGQSLTLIATANQGSEATYESGFVIDKFPISRPNLTFSTLTVSNMSPEDSSIYLCSVAASLYGYTFGSGTRLTVV.

This clonotype has a handful of counts. This chain joins TRBV6-2 or TRBV6-3 and TRBJ2-7, with a tentative D call TRBD1 (5 bases). This CDR3 has 13 amino acids. The germline CDR1 and CDR2 sequences are MNHEY and SVGEGT. V lost 6 bases to trimming and J lost 8 bases, with 17 bases between them. The CDR3 protein is CASRRDSRQKQYF. Written as DNA, the CDR3 is TGTGCCAGCAGGCGCGACTCCCGACAGAAGCAGTACTTC.

This clonotype showed up just a few times. This chain joins TRBV7-9 and TRBJ2-5; D perhaps matches TRBD2 (5 bases). The V end lost 3 bases, the J end lost 5 bases, and 19 bases lay between the germline ends. The CDR3 has 16 residues. Per germline, CDR1 SEHNR and CDR2 FQNEAQ (reference sequence). The CDR3 DNA sequence: TGTGCCAGCAGCTTCTCCGGCGGCGGACGCGGGGAGACCCAGTACTTC. It is translated as CASSFSGGGRGETQYF.

The rearrangement links TRBV4-2 to TRBJ2-5; D may be TRBD2 (6 bases). The CDR3 spans 14 residues. Trimming cost V 4 bases and J 2 bases, with 11 bases left between them. From germline, CDR1 is LGHNA and CDR2 YNFKEQ. The CDR3: CASSPGAGQETQYF. CDR3 DNA: TGTGCCAGCAGCCCGGGAGCCGGACAAGAGACCCAGTACTTC.

In this sample, this clonotype turned up a few times. The chain carries TRBV11-2 and TRBJ2-2; no reliable D call. The CDR3 length is 15 residues. Germline V gives CDR1 SGHAT, CDR2 FQNNGV. V was cut by 3 bases and J by 2 bases, with 10 bases left in between. The CDR3 DNA sequence: TGTGCCAGCAGCTTTAGAGCTCTTAACACCGGGGAGCTGTTTTTT. The encoded protein is CASSFRALNTGELFF.

This clonotype occurred a few times. The chain links TRBV7-2 to TRBJ2-7; 7 nucleotides agree with TRBD1. J lost 0 bases, V lost 4 bases, and 6 bases had no gene match. Germline lookup yields CDR1 SGHTA and CDR2 FQGNSA. The CDR3 runs 15 residues. The CDR3 here is CASSSTGQSSYEQYF. The CDR3 bases are TGTGCCAGCAGCTCCACGGGACAGAGCTCCTACGAGCAGTACTTC. The full variable domain, with the rest looked up from reference TRBV7-2 and TRBJ2-7, is GAGVSQSPSNKVTEKGKDVELRCDPISGHTALYWYRQSLGQGLEFLIYFQGNSAPDKSGLPSDRFSAERTGGSVSTLTIQRTQQEDSAVYLCASSSTGQSSYEQYFGPGTRLTVT.

The rearrangement joins TRBV10-2 to TRBJ2-5; 10 nucleotides line up with TRBD2. This CDR3 comprises 14 residues. J was trimmed by 2 bases and V by 6 bases; bases with no gene match: 3. Per the germline V gene, CDR1 is WSHSY and CDR2 is SAAADI. The CDR3 is CASRTSGLQETQYF. As DNA, the CDR3 is TGCGCCAGCAGGACTAGCGGGTTACAAGAGACCCAGTACTTC.

This clonotype was seen ten or more times. This chain joins TRBV7-9 and TRBJ2-6; no clear D gene. V was trimmed by 2 bases and J by 0 bases, leaving 8 bases between them. The germline CDR1 and CDR2 sequences are SEHNR and FQNEAQ (reference sequence). The CDR3 totals 16 residues. CDR3 in DNA: TGTGCCAGCAGCTTAAGGAGTAGCTCTGGGGCCAACGTCCTGACTTTC. Its protein is CASSLRSSSGANVLTF. The full variable domain, with the rest looked up from reference TRBV7-9 and TRBJ2-6, is DTGVSQNPRHKITKRGQNVTFRCDPISEHNRLYWYRQTLGQGPEFLTYFQNEAQLEKSRLLSDRFSAERPKGSFSTLEIQRTEQGDSAMYLCASSLRSSSGANVLTFGAGSRLTVL.

The chain couples TRBV5-1 to TRBJ2-7; 8 bases fit TRBD1. V gave up 0 bases and J gave up 2 bases; unmatched junction bases: 7. CDR1 is SGHRS and CDR2 is YFSETQ in the germline V gene. The CDR3 has 16 amino acids. The CDR3 coding sequence is TGCGCCAGCAGCTTGGATCCAGGGGGCGGAACCTACGAGCAGTACTTC. It codes for CASSLDPGGGTYEQYF.

At least ten counts were recorded for this clonotype. The V gene is TRBV7-8, the J gene TRBJ1-1; 7 nucleotides line up with TRBD1. Per germline, CDR1 SGHVS and CDR2 FQNEAQ. The length of the CDR3 is 13 residues. V trimming: 0 bases; J trimming: 8 bases; junction bases outside the gene matches: 3. Here the CDR3 DNA reads TGTGCCAGCAGCTTAGCAGGGGGCGCGGAAGCTTTCTTT. The encoded protein is CASSLAGGAEAFF. The full variable domain, in which reference TRBV7-8 and TRBJ1-1 provide the parts outside the CDR3, is GAGVSQSPRYKVAKRGQDVALRCDPISGHVSLFWYQQALGQGPEFLTYFQNEAQLDKSGLPSDRFFAERPEGSVSTLKIQRTQQEDSAVYLCASSLAGGAEAFFGQGTRLTVV.

This clonotype was counted at least ten times. The chain recombines TRBV7-3 with TRBJ2-5; TRBD2 agrees at 10 bases. Germline CDR1 is SGHTA and CDR2 is FQGTGA. The CDR3 totals 15 residues. After removal of 0 bases from V and 2 bases from J, the junction contained 0 bases not matched to a gene. The CDR3 DNA reads TGTGCCAGCAGCTTAACTAGCGGGAGGCAAGAGACCCAGTACTTC. Protein sequence: CASSLTSGRQETQYF.

The chain uses TRBV1 and TRBJ2-5; the D call in the table, TRBD2, was not verified against the DNA. TRBV1 is a documented pseudogene. There are 16 residues in the CDR3. For the CDR3, the DNA is TGCACCAGCAGCCAAATAGCGGGGAACCACCAAGAGACCCAGTACTTC. Protein: CTSSQIAGNHQETQYF.

This clonotype was picked up a small number of times. V and J are TRBV6-1 and TRBJ1-5, with no clear D. Per the germline V gene, CDR1 is MNHNS and CDR2 is SASEGT. V shed 8 bases and J shed 5 bases, with 13 bases lying between them. The CDR3 has 13 amino acids. The CDR3 nucleotides read TGTGCCAGCCACTCAACCGGGGATCAGCCCCAGCATTTT. It codes for CASHSTGDQPQHF.